These 26 T cell receptor beta chains came from one sample sequenced in a study of identical twins. TCRdb processed the 5' RACE reads anew with MiXCR; each CDR3 protein has one entry. Of approximately 1.8 million distinct CDR3 sequences in the sample, roughly 35% were seen once. Sequenced: cord blood. These receptors were taken from a newborn girl in good health.

The rearrangement uses TRBV7-9 and TRBJ2-5; maybe TRBD2 (5 bases). CDR3 size: 13 residues. Germline CDR1 is SEHNR and CDR2 is FQNEAQ (reference sequence). V lost 2 bases to trimming and J lost 9 bases, with 13 bases between them. The CDR3 protein is CASSLKLMGAQYF. CDR3 DNA sequence: TGTGCCAGCAGCTTAAAGTTAATGGGAGCCCAGTACTTC.

J is TRBJ2-2 and V is TRBV7-8; D unclear. CDR3 length: 14 residues. The V end was cut by 5 bases, the J end by 4 bases, with 11 bases between. Germline V gene sequence: CDR1 SGHVS, CDR2 FQNEAQ. This CDR3 is CASSPRRTTGELFF. DNA of the CDR3: TGTGCCAGCAGCCCGAGACGTACCACCGGGGAGCTGTTTTTT.

Only a few counts were recorded for this clonotype. V usage is TRBV6-5 and J usage is TRBJ2-1; TRBD2 matches 8 bases. With V trimmed by 0 bases and J by 2 bases, 9 bases remained unmatched. The CDR3 is 18 amino acids. Germline CDR1 and CDR2: MNHEY and SVGAGI. CDR3 nucleotide sequence: TGTGCCAGCAGTTACTCGAAGCTAGCGGGTCAAGCCTACAATGAGCAGTTCTTC. It translates to CASSYSKLAGQAYNEQFF.

This sequence joins TRBV7-8 and TRBJ2-1, with D unclear. The CDR3 extends over 15 amino acids. Germline V gene sequence: CDR1 SGHVS, CDR2 FQNEAQ. V shed 1 base and J shed 0 bases, with 7 bases lying between them. CDR3 nucleotide sequence: TGTGCCAGCAGCTTAGTTCGCCCCTCCTACAATGAGCAGTTCTTC. It yields the protein CASSLVRPSYNEQFF. The full variable domain, rest sourced from reference TRBV7-8 and TRBJ2-1, is GAGVSQSPRYKVAKRGQDVALRCDPISGHVSLFWYQQALGQGPEFLTYFQNEAQLDKSGLPSDRFFAERPEGSVSTLKIQRTQQEDSAVYLCASSLVRPSYNEQFFGPGTRLTVL.

Regarding this clonotype: A read error may account for a junction end that differs from germline. CDR3: CASSLVLADQETQYF. The CDR3 DNA follows: TGCGCCAGCAGTTTAGTACTCGCGGACCAAGAGACCCAGTACTTC. This rearrangement joins TRBV7-9 to TRBJ2-5; no clear D. The CDR3 runs to 15 residues. Looked up from germline, CDR1 is SEHNR and CDR2 is FQNEAQ (reference sequence).

This clonotype appeared once. This chain connects TRBV27 to TRBJ1-1; no clear D. The CDR3 totals 13 residues. Germline V lookup: CDR1 MNHEY, CDR2 SMNVEV (reference sequence). Between the trimmed V and J ends, which lost 8 bases and 11 bases, there was a span of 21 bases. The CDR3 here is CASRPFFRALAFF. Here the CDR3 DNA reads TGTGCCAGCCGCCCCTTCTTTCGTGCCCTCGCTTTCTTT.

The rearrangement uses TRBV20-1 and TRBJ2-4; D unresolved. Near its end, the DNA agrees better with TRBJ2-5, so the J call may be wrong. CDR1 DFQATT and CDR2 SNEGSKA come from the germline V gene (reference sequence). This CDR3 contains 14 residues. The CDR3 loop reads CSARDPSRQETQYF. CDR3 DNA: TGCAGTGCTAGAGACCCGAGTAGACAAGAGACCCAGTACTTC.

CDR3 nucleotide sequence: TGTGCCAGCAGCTGGGGGACCCTCGGAGCGGCCGGGGAGCTGTTTTTT. Its translation: CASSWGTLGAAGELFF. The chain links TRBV27 to TRBJ2-2; either TRBD1 or TRBD2 may fit D (5 bases each). CDR3 length: 16 residues. V lost 6 bases and J 6 bases, leaving 20 bases between the germline ends. Germline V gene sequence: CDR1 MNHEY, CDR2 SMNVEV (reference sequence).

This clonotype was detected once. This rearrangement joins TRBV13 to TRBJ2-7; possible D gene TRBD1, 6 bases. Germline V gene sequence: CDR1 PRHDT, CDR2 FYEKMQ (reference sequence). Trimming shortened V by 5 bases and J by 7 bases, and 18 bases separated the two germline ends. The CDR3 contains 14 residues. The CDR3 sequence: CASSPRTANNEQYF. In DNA, the CDR3 is TGTGCCAGCAGCCCCAGGACAGCTAACAATGAGCAGTACTTC.

In this sample, this clonotype turned up a few times. The J gene is TRBJ1-5, the V gene TRBV20-1; possibly TRBD1 for D (6 bases). V was shortened by 0 bases and J by 3 bases, with 12 bases between the two germline ends. The germline CDR1 and CDR2 sequences are DFQATT and SNEGSKA (reference sequence). The CDR3 runs 15 residues. CDR3 residues: CSARDGTGFNQPQHF. In DNA, the CDR3 is TGCAGTGCTAGAGATGGCACAGGGTTCAATCAGCCCCAGCATTTT.

This clonotype has more than one count but fewer than ten. The J gene is TRBJ1-2, the V gene TRBV28; possible D gene TRBD1, 5 bases. The germline CDR1 and CDR2 sequences are MDHEN and SYDVKM. The length of the CDR3 is 14 residues. V was trimmed by 3 bases and J by 7 bases, leaving 15 bases between them. In DNA, the CDR3 is TGTGCCAGCAGTTTTACGTCCAGGGTGGCTGGCTACACCTTC. The encoded protein is CASSFTSRVAGYTF.

The rearrangement links TRBV7-8 to TRBJ1-1; D call uncertain. V lost 3 bases, J lost 5 bases, and 7 bases lay in between. Germline assignment: CDR1 SGHVS and CDR2 FQNEAQ. The CDR3 covers 12 residues. CDR3: CASSFAGTEAFF. The CDR3 DNA is TGTGCCAGCAGCTTTGCGGGGACTGAAGCTTTCTTT.

The chain has TRBV7-4 and TRBJ2-7; 9 positions agree with TRBD1. CDR3 length equals 15 residues. With 0 bases clipped from V and 5 bases from J, the junction kept 5 bases outside the gene matches. The germline V gene encodes CDR1 SGHVT and CDR2 SQSDAQ. CDR3 coding DNA: TGTGCCAGCAGCTTAGCGGGACAGGGAAATGACGAGCAGTACTTC. It translates to CASSLAGQGNDEQYF.

The rearrangement uses TRBV25-1 and TRBJ2-7, with D tentatively TRBD1 or TRBD2 (5 bases each). The CDR3 contains 13 residues. Per germline, CDR1 MGHDK and CDR2 SYGVNS. V was pared by 10 bases and J by 0 bases, with 13 bases between. CDR3 sequence (DNA): TGTGCCACCGGGACGGTTAGCTCCTACGAGCAGTACTTC. Translation gives CATGTVSSYEQYF.

The chain carries TRBV2 and TRBJ2-5, with 10 nucleotides matching TRBD2. J was trimmed by 5 bases and V by 0 bases; bases with no gene match: 9. Germline CDR1 is SNHLY and CDR2 is FYNNEI. The CDR3 contains 17 residues. CDR3 in amino acids: CASSEAGPGLAYETQYF. The CDR3 DNA is TGTGCCAGCAGTGAAGCTGGTCCGGGACTAGCGTACGAGACCCAGTACTTC.

V gene TRBV20-1 combines with J gene TRBJ2-7; 12 nucleotides line up with TRBD2. Germline V gene lookup returns CDR1 DFQATT and CDR2 SNEGSKA (reference sequence). The CDR3 totals 18 residues. Trimming took 1 base from V and 7 from J; bases not matched to a gene: 17. The CDR3 coding sequence is TGCAGTGCTAGAGGACCTCGACTAGCGGGGGCCTCCTACAATGAGCAGTACTTC. Translating gives CSARGPRLAGASYNEQYF.

On this clonotype itself: The junction departs from the called germline gene at one end, perhaps through a read error. The V and J genes are TRBV5-1 and TRBJ1-5; D might be TRBD1 (5 bases). Germline V gene lookup returns CDR1 SGHRS and CDR2 YFSETQ. The CDR3 consists of 14 residues. Here the CDR3 DNA reads TGTGCCAGCAGCTTAGAAGGGGTCAATCAGCCCCAGCATTTT. Translated, it gives CASSLEGVNQPQHF. The full variable domain, completed using reference TRBV5-1 and TRBJ1-5, is KAGVTQTPRYLIKTRGQQVTLSCSPISGHRSVSWYQQTPGQGLQFLFEYFSETQRNKGNFPGRFSGRQFSNSRSEMNVSTLELGDSALYLCASSLEGVNQPQHFGDGTRLSIL.

In this sample, this clonotype turned up many times. The rearrangement uses TRBV7-2 and TRBJ2-3; D remains ambiguous. CDR3 size: 13 residues. Per the germline V gene, CDR1 is SGHTA and CDR2 is FQGNSA. Trimming removed 1 base from V and 5 bases from J, with 7 bases in between. CDR3 sequence: CASSLVLEDTQYF. The CDR3 DNA follows: TGTGCCAGCAGCTTAGTCTTGGAAGATACGCAGTATTTT.

About this clonotype itself: Compared with germline, one end of the junction differs, possibly owing to a read error. The genes are TRBV20-1 and TRBJ1-2; D is perhaps TRBD1 (5 bases). CDR1 and CDR2 (germline): DFQATT, SNEGSKA (reference sequence). The CDR3 runs 15 residues. CDR3 sequence (DNA): TGCGGTGCTAGAGATATGGTTTCAGGGAGGTATGGCTACACCTTC. Its protein is CGARDMVSGRYGYTF.

A note on this clonotype: Being one base from a much bigger clone, this may be a read error. The V call is TRBV10-3, the J call TRBJ1-5; no clear D gene. CDR3 size: 13 residues. Trimming pared 6 bases from V and 0 bases from J, leaving 6 bases between. The V gene's germline CDR1 is ENHRY and CDR2 SYGVKD. CDR3 in DNA: TGTGCCATCAGCAGGTGTAGCAATCAGCCCCAGCATTTT. It is translated as CAISRCSNQPQHF.

The chain couples TRBV20-1 to TRBJ1-4; 7 bases line up with TRBD1. CDR1 is DFQATT, CDR2 SNEGSKA, per germline (reference sequence). J gave up 8 bases and V 1 base, and 13 bases lay outside the gene matches. CDR3 length equals 16 residues. This CDR3 is CSARAHREGAREKLFF. The CDR3 DNA sequence: TGCAGTGCTAGAGCCCATAGGGAGGGGGCAAGGGAAAAACTGTTTTTT.

This chain links TRBV7-9 with TRBJ2-7, with 10 bases matching TRBD1. Germline V CDR1 and CDR2: SEHNR, FQNEAQ (reference sequence). V was clipped by 3 bases and J by 3 bases; unmatched bases: 11. CDR3 length: 17 residues. CDR3 in DNA: TGTGCCAGCAGCTTGAGGCTAACGGACAGGGGGAGCTACGAGCAGTACTTC. It is translated as CASSLRLTDRGSYEQYF. The entire variable domain, with the rest obtained from reference TRBV7-9 and TRBJ2-7, is as follows: DTGVSQNPRHKITKRGQNVTFRCDPISEHNRLYWYRQTLGQGPEFLTYFQNEAQLEKSRLLSDRFSAERPKGSFSTLEIQRTEQGDSAMYLCASSLRLTDRGSYEQYFGPGTRLTVT.

The gene calls are TRBV27 and TRBJ2-7, with TRBD2 identical over 10 bases. The CDR3 is made up of 16 amino acids. The trim removed 5 bases at V and 2 bases at J, leaving 9 bases unmatched. Germline V gives CDR1 MNHEY, CDR2 SMNVEV (reference sequence). The CDR3 here is CASSSPGTSATYEQYF. The CDR3 coding sequence is TGTGCCAGCAGTAGTCCCGGGACTAGCGCAACCTACGAGCAGTACTTC.

The V gene is TRBV5-1, the J gene TRBJ2-5, with D unresolved. The CDR3 totals 16 residues. Trimming left V 0 bases short and J 1 base short, with 13 bases between. Germline CDR1 is SGHRS and CDR2 is YFSETQ. The CDR3 sequence is CASSLVGKVGQETQYF. CDR3 nucleotide sequence: TGCGCCAGCAGCTTGGTAGGAAAAGTTGGCCAAGAGACCCAGTACTTC.

The chain uses TRBV4-1 and TRBJ2-7; 9 bases are a match to TRBD1. The germline CDR1 and CDR2 sequences are MGHRA and YSYEKL. This CDR3 contains 16 residues. V dropped 1 base and J dropped 2; count of bases not matched to a gene: 6. Here the CDR3 DNA reads TGCGCCAGCAGCCAAGGTTTTGGGGACAGGGCCTACGAGCAGTACTTC. Translating it yields CASSQGFGDRAYEQYF.

This clonotype was seen a handful of times. This rearrangement joins TRBV28 to TRBJ2-7, with TRBD1 identical over 9 bases. The V gene's germline CDR1 is MDHEN and CDR2 SYDVKM. V lost 6 bases to trimming and J lost 2 bases; unmatched junction nucleotides: 8. The CDR3 sequence is 15 residues long. CDR3 sequence reads: CASRQQGAPTYEQYF. CDR3 coding DNA: TGTGCCAGCAGACAACAGGGGGCTCCCACCTACGAGCAGTACTTC.